This TCR beta chain was sequenced during a study of blood T cell repertoires in COVID-19. Whole-study context: The origin of the acute and convalescent COVID-19 samples was the United States, Italy and Spain. The cDNA or gDNA used as material had been derived from T cells, B-cell-depleted T cells, or PBMCs.

Sequenced by immunoSEQ multiplex PCR; TCRdb stores in-frame clones only, minus some. This table holds about 36,000 clones, 75% to 90% found once. Sequencing was performed on peripheral blood. The receptor comes from a human donor in a cohort sampled during active or convalescent COVID-19. The donor label of this sample is uncertain.

CDR3 bases: TGTGCCAGCTCACCAAATCCACATTCCTCCTACGAGCAGTACTTC. Translation: CASSPNPHSSYEQYF. This chain links TRBV18 with TRBJ2-7; D is unclear. The CDR3 runs to 15 residues. Trimming stripped 2 bases from V and 0 bases from J, with 11 bases between. CDR1 is KGHSH and CDR2 is LQKENI in the germline V gene.